The 22 T cell receptor beta chains reported below all come from one sample, sequenced in a study of blood T cell repertoires in COVID-19. Using immunoSEQ multiplex PCR, the repertoire was profiled, and TCRdb retains in-frame clones only, with some absent. The sample includes more than 60,000 clones, over 85% of them seen just once. Sequencing input: peripheral blood. The receptors stem from a woman older than 75 with active or convalescent COVID-19.

This clone appeared a single time. V is TRBV4-3 and J is TRBJ1-5; 7 nucleotides agree with TRBD1. The CDR3 extends over 14 amino acids. V was clipped by 0 bases and J by 9 bases; unmatched bases: 5. From germline, CDR1 is LGHNA and CDR2 YSLEER. CDR3 loop: CASSQDQRTGPQHF. CDR3 nucleotides: TGCGCCAGCAGCCAAGATCAAAGGACAGGGCCCCAGCATTTT.

The J gene is TRBJ1-6, the V gene TRBV5-8, with 7 positions matching TRBD1. The CDR3 loop spans 15 amino acids. CDR1 and CDR2 (germline): SGHTS, YDEGEE. V was clipped by 1 base and J by 9 bases; unmatched bases: 7. In DNA, the CDR3 is TGTGCCAGCAGCTTGTCGGGACAGTCGACTTCACCCCTCCACTTT. Amino acid sequence: CASSLSGQSTSPLHF.

This clone has a single count. V usage is TRBV6-6 and J usage is TRBJ1-2; TRBD1 matches at 7 bases. The CDR3 consists of 17 residues. Germline assignment: CDR1 MNHNY and CDR2 SVGAGI (reference sequence). With V trimmed by 5 bases and J by 1 base, 13 bases remained unmatched. The CDR3 protein is CASSPTGTAFYNYGYTF. DNA for the CDR3: TGTGCCAGCAGTCCAACCGGGACAGCTTTTTATAACTATGGCTACACCTTC.

CDR3 protein: CASSGLRTDTQYF. CDR3 nucleotides: TGCGCCAGCAGTGGGCTCCGCACAGATACGCAGTATTTT. The chain has TRBV10-2 and TRBJ2-3; D call uncertain. Germline loops: CDR1 WSHSY, CDR2 SAAADI. The CDR3 covers 13 residues. V was cut by 4 bases and J by 1 base, with 6 bases left in between.

The chain recombines TRBV6-6 with TRBJ2-3; TRBD2 aligns across 9 bases. Germline assignment: CDR1 MNHNY and CDR2 SVGAGI (reference sequence). The V segment lost 8 bases and the J segment 2 bases; nucleotides outside the gene matches: 8. This CDR3 contains 15 residues. The CDR3 DNA sequence: TGTGCCAGCCGAGGGCGGGGGGGAAACACAGATACGCAGTATTTT. Translation: CASRGRGGNTDTQYF.

The chain has TRBV7-3 and TRBJ2-1; 9 nucleotides match TRBD2. V was clipped by 1 base and J by 10 bases; unmatched bases: 8. The CDR3 is 15 residues long. Germline values: CDR1 SGHTA, CDR2 FQGTGA. The CDR3 sequence is CASSLMGLAGGEQFF. CDR3 coding DNA: TGTGCCAGCAGCTTAATGGGACTAGCTGGGGGAGAGCAGTTCTTC.

The chain combines TRBV28 with TRBJ2-7, with D perhaps matching TRBD2 (6 bases). Germline V gene lookup returns CDR1 MDHEN and CDR2 SYDVKM. The ends were cut back, 5 bases at V and 6 bases at J, with 8 bases in the middle. The CDR3 has 11 residues. CDR3 sequence reads: CASSGGFEQYF. DNA of the CDR3: TGTGCCAGCAGTGGGGGGTTCGAGCAGTACTTC.

The V gene is TRBV9, the J gene TRBJ2-6; 7 bases match TRBD1. The CDR3 spans 19 residues. J lost 0 bases, V lost 4 bases, and 13 bases had no gene match. Germline CDR1 is SGDLS and CDR2 is YYNGEE. As DNA, the CDR3 is TGTGCCAGCAGCCCTTTCATAGGGGGCCCCTTCTCTGGGGCCAACGTCCTGACTTTC. Protein product: CASSPFIGGPFSGANVLTF.

V gene TRBV19 combines with J gene TRBJ1-1; 12 nucleotides line up with TRBD1. V trimming: 6 bases; J trimming: 1 base; junction bases outside the gene matches: 3. Germline-derived CDR1 and CDR2 are LNHDA and SQIVND (reference sequence). The CDR3 totals 15 residues. The CDR3 DNA reads as TGTGCCAGTAGCCCGGGACAGGGGGCGAACACTGAAGCTTTCTTT. Translated, it gives CASSPGQGANTEAFF.

V usage is TRBV29-1 and J usage is TRBJ1-4; tentatively, D is TRBD1 (6 bases). The length of the CDR3 is 15 residues. The germline V and J ends were trimmed by 1 base and 8 bases, with 17 bases remaining between them. Germline-derived CDR1 and CDR2 are SQVTM and ANQGSEA. CDR3 coding DNA: TGCAGCGTTGAAGGAACGGGGGGGGCAGGGGAAAAACTGTTTTTT. It yields the protein CSVEGTGGAGEKLFF.

The CDR3 DNA reads as TGTGCCAGCAGCTTAGGTGGAGCGGGGTTGGGACCCGGGGAGCTGTTTTTT. It is translated as CASSLGGAGLGPGELFF. The chain has TRBV11-3 and TRBJ2-2, with 7 bases lining up with TRBD2. The ends lost 1 base at V and 6 bases at J; junction bases unmatched: 11. CDR3 length: 17 amino acids. Germline V gene lookup returns CDR1 SGHNT and CDR2 YENEEA.

The V call is TRBV9, the J call TRBJ1-4, with 9 bases lining up with TRBD1. V lost 3 bases to trimming and J lost 5 bases; unmatched junction nucleotides: 5. The CDR3 runs to 15 residues. The germline V gene encodes CDR1 SGDLS and CDR2 YYNGEE. The CDR3 is CASSAPGTGNEKLFF. CDR3 nucleotides: TGTGCCAGCAGCGCGCCGGGGACAGGGAATGAAAAACTGTTTTTT.

Only a few counts were recorded for this clone. The CDR3 DNA is TGTGCCTGGAGTGTACAGGGGGGAAACAATCAGCCCCAGCATTTT. Encoded protein: CAWSVQGGNNQPQHF. The chain joins TRBV30 to TRBJ1-5; 8 bases match TRBD1. The CDR3 is 15 amino acids. The V gene's germline CDR1 is GTSNPN and CDR2 SVGIG (reference sequence). The V gene end was trimmed by 0 bases and the J gene end by 3 bases; junction bases not matched to a gene: 4. The full variable domain, rest sourced from reference TRBV30 and TRBJ1-5, is SQTIHQWPATLVQPVGSPLSLECTVEGTSNPNLYWYRQAAGRGLQLLFYSVGIGQISSEVPQNLSASRPQDRQFILSSKKLLLSDSGFYLCAWSVQGGNNQPQHFGDGTRLSIL.

This clone was counted only a few times. The chain combines TRBV19 with TRBJ1-2; D is undetermined. Germline V lookup: CDR1 LNHDA, CDR2 SQIVND (reference sequence). This CDR3 comprises 14 residues. V lost 1 base and J lost 2, with 8 bases in between. CDR3 DNA: TGTGCCAGTAGTATAGTGCCGGGAAACTATGGCTACACCTTC. Its translation: CASSIVPGNYGYTF.

The genes are TRBV25-1 and TRBJ2-7; TRBD1 aligns across 10 bases. V was pared by 5 bases and J by 6 bases, with 4 bases of the junction left unmatched. CDR1 is MGHDK and CDR2 is SYGVNS in the germline V gene. This CDR3 spans 13 amino acids. The DNA of the CDR3 is TGTGCCAGCAGTCAGACAGGGGGCAGCGAGCAGTACTTC. As protein: CASSQTGGSEQYF.

V and J are TRBV25-1 and TRBJ1-1; 9 nucleotides align to TRBD1. This CDR3 spans 16 amino acids. Germline CDR1 MGHDK, CDR2 SYGVNS. V lost 1 base, J lost 3 bases, and 6 bases stayed unmatched. The CDR3 nucleotides read TGTGCCAGCAGTGAATTCGGGACAGGGACGGACACTGAAGCTTTCTTT. Protein product: CASSEFGTGTDTEAFF.

V is TRBV4-3 and J is TRBJ2-7; 9 bases agree with TRBD2. This CDR3 is 15 amino acids long. Per germline, CDR1 LGHNA and CDR2 YSLEER. V gave up 1 base and J gave up 4 bases; unmatched junction bases: 5. CDR3 in DNA: TGCGCCAGCAGCCAAGGGGTAGCGGGGGCTTACGAGCAGTACTTC. Amino acids: CASSQGVAGAYEQYF.

The rearrangement joins TRBV5-1 to TRBJ2-5; maybe TRBD2 (7 bases). Deletions cut 9 bases from V and 0 bases from J, with 18 bases between. Looked up from germline, CDR1 is SGHRS and CDR2 is YFSETQ. This CDR3 comprises 15 residues. The CDR3 sequence is CATRTGGGDQETQYF. CDR3 DNA sequence: TGCGCCACTAGGACCGGAGGGGGGGACCAAGAGACCCAGTACTTC.

The V gene is TRBV28, the J gene TRBJ1-4, with TRBD1 identical over 7 bases. The V and J ends lost 6 bases and 4 bases, in that order; junction bases with no gene match: 8. Germline V lookup: CDR1 MDHEN, CDR2 SYDVKM. The CDR3 runs 15 residues. The CDR3 protein is CASSGGTVRNEKLFF. CDR3 sequence (DNA): TGTGCCAGCAGCGGTGGGACAGTACGTAATGAAAAACTGTTTTTT. Variable domain in full (rest from reference TRBV28 and TRBJ1-4): DVKVTQSSRYLVKRTGEKVFLECVQDMDHENMFWYRQDPGLGLRLIYFSYDVKMKEKGDIPEGYSVSREKKERFSLILESASTNQTSMYLCASSGGTVRNEKLFFGSGTQLSVL.

J is TRBJ1-5 and V is TRBV5-5, with 10 nucleotides matching TRBD1. CDR1 is SGHKS, CDR2 YYEKEE, per germline (reference sequence). This CDR3 spans 16 amino acids. Germline trimming cut 4 bases from V and 0 bases from J; bases unmatched to any gene: 4. The CDR3 sequence is CASSPTGGHSNQPQHF. The CDR3 DNA sequence: TGTGCCAGCAGCCCGACAGGGGGCCATAGCAATCAGCCCCAGCATTTT. Drawing the rest from reference TRBV5-5 and TRBJ1-5, the complete variable domain is DAGVTQSPTHLIKTRGQQVTLRCSPISGHKSVSWYQQVLGQGPQFIFQYYEKEERGRGNFPDRFSARQFPNYSSELNVNALLLGDSALYLCASSPTGGHSNQPQHFGDGTRLSIL.

The chain has TRBV11-3 and TRBJ2-7; TRBD2 is a possible D gene (7 bases). CDR3 length: 14 residues. V lost 6 bases and J 6 bases, leaving 18 bases between the germline ends. Per germline, CDR1 SGHNT and CDR2 YENEEA. The CDR3 sequence is CASSVGGAGVEQYF. CDR3 bases: TGTGCCAGCAGTGTGGGAGGGGCAGGGGTCGAGCAGTACTTC.

This chain links TRBV5-6 with TRBJ2-2, with 9 nucleotides matching TRBD2. CDR1 and CDR2 (germline): SGHDT, YYEEEE. The V and J ends lost 1 base and 2 bases, in that order; junction bases with no gene match: 9. The CDR3 consists of 18 residues. The CDR3 DNA sequence: TGTGCCAGCAGCTTGAGGCGCGGGGGGGCTCTTAACACCGGGGAGCTGTTTTTT. Protein sequence: CASSLRRGGALNTGELFF.